A single sample is the source of the 6 T cell receptor beta chains below, sequenced in a study of cytomegalovirus exposure and HLA in healthy donors (dated by TCRdb to about 2017). The library was made by the immunoSEQ multiplex PCR assay. Imported from immuneACCESS, the table was reduced by TCRdb to in-frame sequences with V and J called. These copies leave out some clones; in studies compared against another copy, an unresolved V gene accounts for under half, and the cause of the remainder is not known. A total of roughly 120,000 clones appear in this sample, more than 75% of them only once. Approximately 4.9% of the sample lies in the top ten. Sample: PBMCs. The source is a man younger than 35 in good health and CMV-seronegative.

The rearrangement links TRBV14 to TRBJ1-2; 7 positions agree with TRBD1. Germline CDR1 SGHDN, CDR2 FVKESK. Losses at the gene ends were 5 bases for V and 4 bases for J; bases not matched to a gene: 7. CDR3 length: 14 amino acids. In DNA, the CDR3 is TGTGCCAGCAGCACCGGGACAGCTAGCTATGGCTACACCTTC. Its protein product is CASSTGTASYGYTF.

This rearrangement joins TRBV5-4 to TRBJ1-2, with D possibly TRBD1 on 5 matching bases. The V gene lost 0 bases and the J gene lost 8 bases, with 17 bases spanning the gap. Germline CDR1 SGHNT, CDR2 YYREEE (reference sequence). This CDR3 has 15 residues. The CDR3 here is CASSLERGRAEGYTF. DNA of the CDR3: TGTGCCAGCAGCTTGGAGCGCGGCAGGGCCGAGGGCTACACCTTC. Full variable domain (remainder filled in from reference TRBV5-4 and TRBJ1-2): ETGVTQSPTHLIKTRGQQVTLRCSSQSGHNTVSWYQQALGQGPQFIFQYYREEENGRGNFPPRFSGLQFPNYSSELNVNALELDDSALYLCASSLERGRAEGYTFGSGTRLTVV.

The sample holds one count of this clone. CDR3 amino acids: CAWRLVMVGVRGDTQYF. The CDR3 coding sequence is TGTGCCTGGAGACTGGTGATGGTGGGAGTACGAGGGGATACGCAGTATTTT. The rearrangement uses TRBV30 and TRBJ2-3; perhaps TRBD2 as D (5 bases). Germline V lookup: CDR1 GTSNPN, CDR2 SVGIG (reference sequence). The CDR3 totals 17 residues. V lost 3 bases, J lost 6 bases, and 25 bases lay in between.

The chain has TRBV6-5 and TRBJ1-1; a possible D gene is TRBD1 (6 bases). Germline CDR1 and CDR2: MNHEY and SVGAGI. Trimming removed 10 bases at V and 5 bases at J, with 17 bases between. The CDR3 sequence is 13 residues long. CDR3 protein: CATRRGGRTEAFF. CDR3 coding DNA: TGTGCCACCCGGAGAGGGGGAAGGACTGAAGCTTTCTTT.

The count of this clone is one. The chain joins TRBV6-5 to TRBJ1-1; a weak D match, TRBD1 (6 bases). Germline CDR1 is MNHEY and CDR2 is SVGAGI. The CDR3 length is 16 residues. The germline V and J ends were trimmed by 0 bases and 7 bases, with 18 bases remaining between them. The CDR3 region has the DNA TGTGCCAGCAGTTACTCGATAGGGGGAAGGAGAGATGAAGCTTTCTTT. Protein product: CASSYSIGGRRDEAFF.

The chain recombines TRBV27 with TRBJ1-1, with 7 bases that match TRBD1. Per the germline V gene, CDR1 is MNHEY and CDR2 is SMNVEV (reference sequence). Unmatched junction bases numbered 10, after V lost 6 bases and J lost 6 bases. The CDR3 loop spans 14 amino acids. The CDR3, as DNA: TGTGCCAGCAGCCGCCGGACAGGCCCGGCTGAAGCTTTCTTT. Translated: CASSRRTGPAEAFF.